One and the same sample provided the 13 T cell receptor beta chains below, sequenced in a study of T cell repertoires in cytomegalovirus infection. Each CDR3 protein is one row after TCRdb ran MiXCR on the reads. Among some 600,000 distinct CDR3 sequences listed, 24% were seen once. Sequenced: CD8+ T cells from PBMCs. The receptors here all came from a human donor in good health (CMV status not recorded). Some clones in this sample may be carry-over from other donors' samples.

This chain uses TRBV15 with TRBJ1-1; weak D call: TRBD1 (5 bases). V dropped 8 bases and J dropped 0 bases, with 7 bases sitting between them. Germline V lookup: CDR1 LNHNV, CDR2 YYDKDF (reference sequence). There are 12 residues in the CDR3. The CDR3 loop reads CATGGLNTEAFF. CDR3 bases: TGTGCCACCGGGGGGTTGAACACTGAAGCTTTCTTT.

The chain employs TRBV20-1 and TRBJ2-3; D unclear. Between the trimmed V and J ends, which lost 6 bases and 0 bases, there was a span of 16 bases. Germline values: CDR1 DFQATT, CDR2 SNEGSKA (reference sequence). The CDR3 sequence is 15 residues long. In DNA form, the CDR3 reads TGCAGTGCCAGCTCCTCTGGCTCTAGCACAGATACGCAGTATTTT. Translating gives CSASSSGSSTDTQYF.

The rearrangement links TRBV6-6 to TRBJ2-7, with TRBD1 matching over 12 bases. Germline CDR1 is MNHNY and CDR2 is SVGAGI (reference sequence). J gave up 1 base and V 4 bases, and 5 bases lay outside the gene matches. This CDR3 is built from 16 residues. The CDR3 is CASSWGQGAPSYEQYF. In DNA form, the CDR3 reads TGTGCCAGCAGTTGGGGACAGGGGGCCCCATCCTACGAGCAGTACTTC.

This clonotype was counted between two and nine times. The chain joins TRBV10-3 to TRBJ2-2; D gene unclear. There are 16 residues in the CDR3. The V end was cut by 6 bases, the J end by 5 bases, with 19 bases between. CDR1 is ENHRY and CDR2 is SYGVKD in the germline V gene. CDR3 DNA: TGTGCCATCAGGACAATAGTGGGCGAGACGACCGGGGAGCTGTTTTTT. This gives the protein CAIRTIVGETTGELFF.

The table lists this clonotype with many counts. The V call is TRBV7-8, the J call TRBJ2-7; D is ambiguous. V lost 1 base to trimming and J lost 5 bases, with 3 bases between them. The germline CDR1 and CDR2 sequences are SGHVS and FQNEAQ. This CDR3 has 11 residues. The CDR3 DNA is TGTGCCAGCAGCTTAGGAAACGAGCAGTACGTC. Translation: CASSLGNEQYV.

This clonotype showed up just a few times. The chain is built from TRBV7-9 and TRBJ1-6, with D unresolved. With 6 bases removed from V and 8 bases from J, the gap between germline ends came to 11 bases. The CDR3 is 13 amino acids. CDR1 is SEHNR and CDR2 is FQNEAQ in the germline V gene (reference sequence). CDR3 nucleotide sequence: TGTGCCAGCAGGGCCGGGAGCGATTCACCCCTCCACTTT. It is translated as CASRAGSDSPLHF.

CDR3 nucleotide sequence: TGTGCCAGCAGTTTAACCCAGCGGGGCAATGAGCAGTTCTTC. Protein: CASSLTQRGNEQFF. The V call is TRBV28, the J call TRBJ2-1, with TRBD2 matching 7 bases. The CDR3 runs 14 residues. The trim removed 2 bases at V and 6 bases at J, leaving 4 bases unmatched. The germline gives CDR1 MDHEN, CDR2 SYDVKM.

A note on this clonotype: Just one base apart from a much larger clone, this may be a read error. The gene calls are TRBV7-2 and TRBJ2-3, with 9 positions matching TRBD2. CDR1 and CDR2 from the germline V gene are SGHTA and FQGNSA. The V and J ends lost 5 bases and 10 bases, in that order; junction bases with no gene match: 13. The CDR3 extends over 15 amino acids. CDR3 DNA sequence: TGTGCCAGCAGCCTTAGCGGGGGCACTCAAAGTTCGCAGTATTTT. As protein: CASSLSGGTQSSQYF.

This clonotype has ten or more counts. The chain has TRBV7-2 and TRBJ2-2, with D possibly matching TRBD1 (6 bases). CDR3 size: 15 residues. V gave up 3 bases and J gave up 4 bases, with 12 bases separating them. Germline loops: CDR1 SGHTA, CDR2 FQGNSA. In nucleotides, the CDR3 is TGTGCCAGCAGCTTCGACAGGTTGTCCACCGGGGAGCTGTTTTTT. This codes for CASSFDRLSTGELFF.

The rearrangement uses TRBV6-5 and TRBJ1-1; D is unclear. This CDR3 is built from 15 residues. CDR1 and CDR2 from the germline V gene are MNHEY and SVGAGI. V was cut by 0 bases and J by 0 bases, with 8 bases left in between. DNA for the CDR3: TGTGCCAGCAGTTACTCGTCCCTTATGAACACTGAAGCTTTCTTT. This translates into CASSYSSLMNTEAFF.

The chain links TRBV19 to TRBJ2-7; 9 bases are shared with TRBD2. From germline, CDR1 is LNHDA and CDR2 SQIVND (reference sequence). The V and J ends lost 3 bases and 4 bases, in that order; junction bases with no gene match: 4. The CDR3 runs 14 residues. CDR3 region: CASSMSLAGYEQYF. The CDR3 DNA reads as TGTGCCAGTAGTATGTCGCTAGCGGGGTACGAGCAGTACTTC.

There are many counts of this clonotype. The chain joins TRBV28 to TRBJ2-7; D is ambiguous. The V end lost 7 bases, the J end lost 1 base, and 17 bases lay between the germline ends. Looked up from germline, CDR1 is MDHEN and CDR2 is SYDVKM. The CDR3 sequence is 15 residues long. The CDR3 here is CASNTPRRGSYEQYV. The CDR3 bases are TGTGCCAGCAATACCCCCCGGCGCGGATCCTACGAGCAGTACGTC.

The V and J genes are TRBV5-1 and TRBJ2-1; 7 bases map to TRBD1. V trimming: 0 bases; J trimming: 0 bases; junction bases outside the gene matches: 3. Germline CDR1 is SGHRS and CDR2 is YFSETQ. The CDR3 consists of 16 residues. The DNA for the CDR3 is TGCGCCAGCAGCTTGGACAGGGGCTACTCCTACAATGAGCAGTTCTTC. Its protein product is CASSLDRGYSYNEQFF.